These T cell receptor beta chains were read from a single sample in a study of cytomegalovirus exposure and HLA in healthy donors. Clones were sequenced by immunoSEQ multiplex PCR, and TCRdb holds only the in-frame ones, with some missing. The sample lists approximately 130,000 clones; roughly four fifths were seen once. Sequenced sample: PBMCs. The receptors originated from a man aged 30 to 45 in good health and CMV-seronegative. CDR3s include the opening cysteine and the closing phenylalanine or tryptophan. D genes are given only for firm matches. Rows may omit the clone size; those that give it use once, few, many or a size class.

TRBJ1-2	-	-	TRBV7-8	CASSFPRESSAVYGYTF	TGTGCCAGCAGCTTTCCCCGGGAATCGTCCGCAGTATATGGCTACACCTTC
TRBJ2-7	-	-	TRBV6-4	CASDDRRVSYEQYF	TGTGCCAGCGATGATCGCAGGGTGTCCTACGAGCAGTACTTC
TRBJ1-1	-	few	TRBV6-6	CASSRERFGNTEAFF	TGTGCCAGCAGTCGTGAACGATTCGGGAACACTGAAGCTTTCTTT
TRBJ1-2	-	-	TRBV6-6	CGVGGSFYGYTF	TGTGGGGTGGGAGGGAGTTTCTATGGCTACACCTTC
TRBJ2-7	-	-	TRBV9	CASSANPDSSYEQYF	TGTGCCAGCAGCGCGAACCCCGACAGCAGCTACGAGCAGTACTTC
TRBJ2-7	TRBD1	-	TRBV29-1	CSVRGLGEQYF	TGCAGCGTCAGGGGGCTGGGTGAGCAGTACTTC
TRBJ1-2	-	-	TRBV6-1	CASSQAVNYGYTF	TGTGCCAGCTCCCAAGCTGTTAACTATGGCTACACCTTC
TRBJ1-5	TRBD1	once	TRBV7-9	CASSPTGNQPQHF	TGTGCCAGCAGCCCGACAGGGAATCAGCCCCAGCATTTT
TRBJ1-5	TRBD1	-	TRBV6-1	CASSELGRGSQPQHF	TGTGCCAGCAGTGAATTGGGCAGGGGGTCGCAGCCCCAGCATTTT
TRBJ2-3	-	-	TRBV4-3	CASSQGVLVTTDTQYF	TGCGCCAGCAGCCAAGGAGTTTTAGTGACTACAGATACGCAGTATTTT